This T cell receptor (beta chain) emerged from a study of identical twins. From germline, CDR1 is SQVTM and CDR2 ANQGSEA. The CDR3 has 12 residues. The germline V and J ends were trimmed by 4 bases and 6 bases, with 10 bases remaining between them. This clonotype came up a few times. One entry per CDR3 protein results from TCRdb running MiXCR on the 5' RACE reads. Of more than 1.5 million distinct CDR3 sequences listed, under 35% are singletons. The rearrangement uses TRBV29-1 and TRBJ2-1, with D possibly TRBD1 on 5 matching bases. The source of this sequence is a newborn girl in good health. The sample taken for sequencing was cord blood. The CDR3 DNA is TGCAGCGTTGTCAATCAGGGCAATGAGCAGTTCTTC. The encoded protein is CSVVNQGNEQFF.